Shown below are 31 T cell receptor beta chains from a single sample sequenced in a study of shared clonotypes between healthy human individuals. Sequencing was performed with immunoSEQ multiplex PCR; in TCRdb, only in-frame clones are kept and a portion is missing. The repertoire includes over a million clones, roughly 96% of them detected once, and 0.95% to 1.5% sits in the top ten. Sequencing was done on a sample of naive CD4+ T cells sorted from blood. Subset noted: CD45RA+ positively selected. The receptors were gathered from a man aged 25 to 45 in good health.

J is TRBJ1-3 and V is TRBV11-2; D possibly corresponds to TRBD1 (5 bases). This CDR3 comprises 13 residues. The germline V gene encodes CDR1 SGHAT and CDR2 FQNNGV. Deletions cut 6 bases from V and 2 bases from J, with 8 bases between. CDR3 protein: CASRGVAGNTIYF. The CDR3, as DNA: TGTGCCAGCAGGGGGGTGGCTGGAAACACCATATATTTT.

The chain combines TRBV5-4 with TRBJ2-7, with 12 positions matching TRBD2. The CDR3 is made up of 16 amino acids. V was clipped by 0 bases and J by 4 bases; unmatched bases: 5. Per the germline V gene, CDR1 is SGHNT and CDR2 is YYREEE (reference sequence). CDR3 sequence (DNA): TGTGCCAGCAGCTTGGGGCTAGCGGGAGGGGTGTACGAGCAGTACTTC. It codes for CASSLGLAGGVYEQYF.

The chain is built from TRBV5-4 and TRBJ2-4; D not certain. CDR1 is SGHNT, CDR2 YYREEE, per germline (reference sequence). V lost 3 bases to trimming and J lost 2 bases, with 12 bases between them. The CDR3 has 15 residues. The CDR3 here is CASSSFGSTKNIQYF. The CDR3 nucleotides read TGTGCCAGCAGCTCATTTGGTTCAACCAAAAACATTCAGTACTTC.

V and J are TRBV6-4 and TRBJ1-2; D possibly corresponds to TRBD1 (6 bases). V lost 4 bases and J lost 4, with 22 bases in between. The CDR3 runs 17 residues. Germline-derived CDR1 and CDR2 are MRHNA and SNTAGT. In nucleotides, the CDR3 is TGTGCCAGCAGTGCCCAACAGGGATCAGGGGCAACCTATGGCTACACCTTC. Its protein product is CASSAQQGSGATYGYTF.

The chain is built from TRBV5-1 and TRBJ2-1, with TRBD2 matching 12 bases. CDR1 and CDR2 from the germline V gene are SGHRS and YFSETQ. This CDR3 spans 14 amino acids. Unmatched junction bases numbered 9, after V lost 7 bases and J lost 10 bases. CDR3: CASETSGSSSEQFF. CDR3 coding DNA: TGCGCCAGCGAGACTAGCGGGAGTTCCAGCGAGCAGTTCTTC.

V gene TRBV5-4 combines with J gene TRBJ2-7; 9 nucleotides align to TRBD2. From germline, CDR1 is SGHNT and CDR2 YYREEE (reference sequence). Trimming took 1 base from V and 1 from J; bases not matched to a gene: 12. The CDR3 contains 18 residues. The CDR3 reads CASSLRLSSGSGSYEQYF. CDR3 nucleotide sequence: TGTGCCAGCAGCTTGCGGTTAAGTAGCGGGAGTGGATCCTACGAGCAGTACTTC. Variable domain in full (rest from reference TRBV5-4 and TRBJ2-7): ETGVTQSPTHLIKTRGQQVTLRCSSQSGHNTVSWYQQALGQGPQFIFQYYREEENGRGNFPPRFSGLQFPNYSSELNVNALELDDSALYLCASSLRLSSGSGSYEQYFGPGTRLTVT.

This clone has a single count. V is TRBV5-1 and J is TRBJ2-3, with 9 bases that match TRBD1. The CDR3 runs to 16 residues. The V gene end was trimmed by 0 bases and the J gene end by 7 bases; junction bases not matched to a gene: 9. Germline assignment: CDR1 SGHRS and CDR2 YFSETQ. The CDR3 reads CASSLAPGTGSYTQYF. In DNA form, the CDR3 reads TGCGCCAGCAGCTTGGCCCCTGGGACAGGGTCGTATACGCAGTATTTT.

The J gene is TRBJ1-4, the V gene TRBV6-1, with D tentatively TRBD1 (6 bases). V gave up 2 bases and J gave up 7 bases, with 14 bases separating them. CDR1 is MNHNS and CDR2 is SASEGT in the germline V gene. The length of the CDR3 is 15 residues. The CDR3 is CASSERGAGREKLFF. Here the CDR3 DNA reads TGTGCCAGCAGTGAAAGGGGGGCAGGTCGTGAAAAACTGTTTTTT.

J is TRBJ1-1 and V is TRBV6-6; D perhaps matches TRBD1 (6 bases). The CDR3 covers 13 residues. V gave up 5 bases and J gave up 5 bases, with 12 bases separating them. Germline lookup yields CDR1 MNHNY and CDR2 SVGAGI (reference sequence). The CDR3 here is CASSQEGGTEAFF. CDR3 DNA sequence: TGTGCCAGCAGTCAGGAAGGGGGGACTGAAGCTTTCTTT.

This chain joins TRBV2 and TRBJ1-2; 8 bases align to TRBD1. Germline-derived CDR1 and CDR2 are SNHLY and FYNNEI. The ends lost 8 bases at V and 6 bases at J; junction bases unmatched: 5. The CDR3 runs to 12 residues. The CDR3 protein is CASAADRDGYTF. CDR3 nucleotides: TGTGCCAGCGCCGCGGACAGGGATGGCTACACCTTC.

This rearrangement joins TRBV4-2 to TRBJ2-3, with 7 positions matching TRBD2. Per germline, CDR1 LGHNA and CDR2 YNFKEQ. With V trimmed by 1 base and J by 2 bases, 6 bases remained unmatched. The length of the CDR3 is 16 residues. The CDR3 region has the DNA TGTGCCAGCAGCCAAGTGGGAGGGCCCTCCACAGATACGCAGTATTTT. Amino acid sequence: CASSQVGGPSTDTQYF.

Here the CDR3 DNA reads TGTGCCAGCAGTTCCGGGACTAGCGGGAGGAATGAGCAGTTCTTC. Its protein is CASSSGTSGRNEQFF. The chain links TRBV27 to TRBJ2-1; 15 bases are shared with TRBD2. The length of the CDR3 is 15 residues. Trimming removed 4 bases from V and 7 bases from J; junction bases left unmatched: 2. Looked up from germline, CDR1 is MNHEY and CDR2 is SMNVEV (reference sequence).

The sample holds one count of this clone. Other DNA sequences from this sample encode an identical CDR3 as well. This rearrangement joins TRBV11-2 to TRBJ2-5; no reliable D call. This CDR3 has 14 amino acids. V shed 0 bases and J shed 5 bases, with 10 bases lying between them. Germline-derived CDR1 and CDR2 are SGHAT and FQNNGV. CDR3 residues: CASSLDLGRETQYF. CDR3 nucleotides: TGTGCCAGCAGCTTAGATCTTGGGCGGGAGACCCAGTACTTC.

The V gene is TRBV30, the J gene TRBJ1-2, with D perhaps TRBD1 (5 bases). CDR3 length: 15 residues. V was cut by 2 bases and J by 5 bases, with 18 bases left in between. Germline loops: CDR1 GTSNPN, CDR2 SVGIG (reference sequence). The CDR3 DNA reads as TGTGCCTGGAGTCCAATGGGACGGCCGGTTTATGGCTACACCTTC. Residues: CAWSPMGRPVYGYTF.

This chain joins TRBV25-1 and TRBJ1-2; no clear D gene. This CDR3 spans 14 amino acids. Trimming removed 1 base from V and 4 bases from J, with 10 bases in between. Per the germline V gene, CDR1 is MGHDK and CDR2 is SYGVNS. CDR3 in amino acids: CASSESGVFYGYTF. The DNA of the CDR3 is TGTGCCAGCAGTGAATCCGGGGTTTTCTATGGCTACACCTTC.

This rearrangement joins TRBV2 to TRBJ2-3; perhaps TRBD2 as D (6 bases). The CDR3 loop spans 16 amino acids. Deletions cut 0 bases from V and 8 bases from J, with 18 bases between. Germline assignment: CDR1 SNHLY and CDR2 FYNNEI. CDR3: CASSEADHSGDGTQYF. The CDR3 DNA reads TGTGCCAGCAGTGAAGCGGATCATTCGGGAGATGGTACGCAGTATTTT.

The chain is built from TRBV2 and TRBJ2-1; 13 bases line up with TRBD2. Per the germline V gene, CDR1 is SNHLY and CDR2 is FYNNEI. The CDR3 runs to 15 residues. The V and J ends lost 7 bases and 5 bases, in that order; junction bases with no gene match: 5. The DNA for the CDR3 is TGTGCCAGCAATTGGGGACTAGCGGGGCACAATGAGCAGTTCTTC. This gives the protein CASNWGLAGHNEQFF. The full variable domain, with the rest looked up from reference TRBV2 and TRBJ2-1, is EPEVTQTPSHQVTQMGQEVILRCVPISNHLYFYWYRQILGQKVEFLVSFYNNEISEKSEIFDDQFSVERPDGSNFTLKIRSTKLEDSAMYFCASNWGLAGHNEQFFGPGTRLTVL.

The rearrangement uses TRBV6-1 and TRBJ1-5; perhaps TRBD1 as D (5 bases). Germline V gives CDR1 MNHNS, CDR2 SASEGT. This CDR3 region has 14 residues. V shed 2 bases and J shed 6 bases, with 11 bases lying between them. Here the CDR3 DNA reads TGTGCCAGCAGTGAACATGGGGGGACTCAGCCCCAGCATTTT. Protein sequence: CASSEHGGTQPQHF.

DNA for the CDR3: TGTGCCAGCTCACCTTACACTAGCGGCTACGAGCAGTACTTC. Its translation is CASSPYTSGYEQYF. The chain has TRBV18 and TRBJ2-7; 8 bases fit TRBD2. Germline values: CDR1 KGHSH, CDR2 LQKENI. CDR3 length equals 14 residues. V lost 3 bases, J lost 3 bases, and 4 bases stayed unmatched. The full variable domain, completed using reference TRBV18 and TRBJ2-7, is NAGVMQNPRHLVRRRGQEARLRCSPMKGHSHVYWYRQLPEEGLKFMVYLQKENIIDESGMPKERFSAEFPKEGPSILRIQQVVRGDSAAYFCASSPYTSGYEQYFGPGTRLTVT.

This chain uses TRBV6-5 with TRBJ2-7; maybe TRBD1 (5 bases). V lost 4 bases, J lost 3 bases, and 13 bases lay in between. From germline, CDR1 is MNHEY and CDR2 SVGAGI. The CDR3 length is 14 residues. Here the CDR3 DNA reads TGTGCCAGCAGTTCTAGTAGGGGAAACTACGAGCAGTACTTC. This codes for CASSSSRGNYEQYF.

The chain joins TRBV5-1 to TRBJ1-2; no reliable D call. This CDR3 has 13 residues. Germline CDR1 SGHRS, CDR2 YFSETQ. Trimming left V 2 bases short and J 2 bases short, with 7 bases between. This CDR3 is CASSFTVNYGYTF. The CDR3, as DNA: TGCGCCAGCAGCTTTACAGTCAACTATGGCTACACCTTC.

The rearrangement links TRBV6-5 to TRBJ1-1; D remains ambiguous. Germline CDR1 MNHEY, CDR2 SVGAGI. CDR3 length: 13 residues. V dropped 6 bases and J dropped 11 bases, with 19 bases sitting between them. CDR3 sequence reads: CASSAGPGRLAFF. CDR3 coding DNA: TGTGCCAGCAGCGCGGGCCCCGGGCGTTTGGCTTTCTTT.

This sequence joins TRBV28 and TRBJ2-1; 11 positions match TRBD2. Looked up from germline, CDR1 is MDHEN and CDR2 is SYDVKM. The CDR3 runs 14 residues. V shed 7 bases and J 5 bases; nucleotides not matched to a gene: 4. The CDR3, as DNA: TGTGCCAGCATATTGGGACTAGCGGACAATGAGCAGTTCTTC. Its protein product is CASILGLADNEQFF.

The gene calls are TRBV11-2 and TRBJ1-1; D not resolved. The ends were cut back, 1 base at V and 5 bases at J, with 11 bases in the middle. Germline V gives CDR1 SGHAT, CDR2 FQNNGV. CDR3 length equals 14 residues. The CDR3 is CASSLGHPGTEAFF. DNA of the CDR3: TGTGCCAGCAGCTTAGGGCACCCGGGAACTGAAGCTTTCTTT.

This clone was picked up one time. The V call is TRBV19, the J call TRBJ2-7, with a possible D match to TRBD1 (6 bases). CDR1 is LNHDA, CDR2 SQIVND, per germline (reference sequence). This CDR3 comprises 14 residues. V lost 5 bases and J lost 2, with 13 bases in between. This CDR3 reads CASSVRQAAYEQYF. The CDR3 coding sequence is TGTGCCAGTAGTGTGAGACAGGCGGCCTACGAGCAGTACTTC.

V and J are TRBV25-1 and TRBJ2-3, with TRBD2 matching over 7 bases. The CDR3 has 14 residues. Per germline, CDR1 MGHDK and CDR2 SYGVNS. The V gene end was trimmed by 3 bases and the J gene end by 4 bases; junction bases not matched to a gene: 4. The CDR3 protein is CASSEASGPDTQYF. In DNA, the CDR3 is TGTGCCAGCAGTGAGGCTAGCGGCCCAGATACGCAGTATTTT. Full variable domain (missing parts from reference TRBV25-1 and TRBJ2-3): EADIYQTPRYLVIGTGKKITLECSQTMGHDKMYWYQQDPGMELHLIHYSYGVNSTEKGDLSSESTVSRIRTEHFPLTLESARPSHTSQYLCASSEASGPDTQYFGPGTRLTVL.

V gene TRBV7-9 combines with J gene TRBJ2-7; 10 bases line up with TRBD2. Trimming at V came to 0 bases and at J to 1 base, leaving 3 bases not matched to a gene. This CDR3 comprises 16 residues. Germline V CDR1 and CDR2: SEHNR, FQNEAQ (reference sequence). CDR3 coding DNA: TGTGCCAGCAGCTTAGCTAGCGGGAGGACGTCCTACGAGCAGTACTTC. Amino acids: CASSLASGRTSYEQYF.

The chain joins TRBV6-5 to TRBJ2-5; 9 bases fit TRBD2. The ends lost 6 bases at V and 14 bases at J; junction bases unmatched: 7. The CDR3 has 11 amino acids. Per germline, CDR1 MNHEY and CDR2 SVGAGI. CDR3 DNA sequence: TGTGCCAGCAGCCTTAGCGGGAGAGCATACTTC. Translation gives CASSLSGRAYF.

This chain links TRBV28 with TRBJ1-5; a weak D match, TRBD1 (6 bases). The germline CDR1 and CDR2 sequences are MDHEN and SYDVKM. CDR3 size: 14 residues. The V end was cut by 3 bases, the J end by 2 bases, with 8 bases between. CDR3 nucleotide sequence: TGTGCCAGCAGTTTTAGGGGGGGCAATCAGCCCCAGCATTTT. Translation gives CASSFRGGNQPQHF.

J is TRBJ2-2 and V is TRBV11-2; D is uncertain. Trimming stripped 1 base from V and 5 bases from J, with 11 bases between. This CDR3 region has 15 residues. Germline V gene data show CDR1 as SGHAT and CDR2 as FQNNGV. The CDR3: CASSLVKQITGELFF. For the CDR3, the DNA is TGTGCCAGCAGCTTAGTGAAACAGATTACCGGGGAGCTGTTTTTT.

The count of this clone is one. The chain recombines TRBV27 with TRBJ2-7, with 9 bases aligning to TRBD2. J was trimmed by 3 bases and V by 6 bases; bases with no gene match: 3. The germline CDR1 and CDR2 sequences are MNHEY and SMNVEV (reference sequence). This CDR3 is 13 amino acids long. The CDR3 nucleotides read TGTGCCAGCAGGCTAGCGGGAAGCTACGAGCAGTACTTC. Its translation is CASRLAGSYEQYF.